Each of the 28 T cell receptor beta chains below was sequenced from the same sample in a study of cytomegalovirus exposure and HLA in healthy donors. PCR involved 60 Vbeta and 13 Jbeta primers. Generated by immunoSEQ multiplex PCR, the TCRdb table keeps only in-frame clones and is missing some. The sample records 90,000 to 110,000 clones, less than 70% being singletons. The sample consisted of PBMCs. The receptors here all came from a woman in her 70s in good health and CMV-seropositive.

The count of this clone is one. The chain's CDR3 is CASSLRVSGETQYF. The CDR3 DNA sequence: TGTGCCAGCAGCCTCCGAGTGTCGGGAGAGACCCAGTACTTC. The chain has TRBV7-2 and TRBJ2-5; D gene unclear. The CDR3 is 14 residues long. The V and J ends lost 5 bases and 4 bases respectively, with 14 bases between them. CDR1 and CDR2 (germline): SGHTA, FQGNSA.

This clone was detected only a few times. The chain uses TRBV6-5 and TRBJ2-3, with D possibly TRBD2 on 6 matching bases. V gave up 11 bases and J gave up 1 base, with 19 bases separating them. The CDR3 spans 15 residues. Germline loops: CDR1 MNHEY, CDR2 SVGAGI. CDR3 DNA sequence: TGTGCCTCATCTACAGCGGGCCTGGGCACAGATACGCAGTATTTT. This codes for CASSTAGLGTDTQYF.

The CDR3 coding sequence is TGTGCCAGCAGCCCAGTGGGGGGGCTTCGGTTCTTC. Residues: CASSPVGGLRFF. The chain combines TRBV9 with TRBJ2-1, with a possible D match to TRBD2 (7 bases). Trimming took 4 bases from V and 15 from J, leaving 17 bases between them. The CDR3 loop spans 12 amino acids. Germline lookup yields CDR1 SGDLS and CDR2 YYNGEE.

V is TRBV10-3 and J is TRBJ2-5, with a weak D call TRBD1 (6 bases). Germline CDR1 reads ENHRY; CDR2 reads SYGVKD. The CDR3 totals 14 residues. With 11 bases removed from V and 1 base from J, the gap between germline ends came to 17 bases. The CDR3 nucleotides are TGTGCCTCTCAACCCGCGACAGGCCAAGAGACCCAGTACTTC. This sequence encodes CASQPATGQETQYF.

The chain employs TRBV15 and TRBJ2-7; 7 bases are shared with TRBD1. Germline lookup yields CDR1 LNHNV and CDR2 YYDKDF (reference sequence). V was clipped by 0 bases and J by 6 bases; unmatched bases: 5. This CDR3 is built from 14 residues. The CDR3 loop is CATSRDRQGREQYF. The CDR3 DNA sequence: TGTGCCACCAGCAGAGATAGACAGGGTCGCGAGCAGTACTTC.

This clone was seen only a few times. The genes are TRBV14 and TRBJ1-3; 7 bases agree with TRBD1. This CDR3 has 14 amino acids. J lost 2 bases, V lost 4 bases, and 2 bases had no gene match. Germline V gives CDR1 SGHDN, CDR2 FVKESK. Here the CDR3 reads CASSPGGTGNTIYF. The CDR3 nucleotides are TGTGCCAGCAGCCCAGGGGGTACTGGAAACACCATATATTTT. Full variable domain (missing parts from reference TRBV14 and TRBJ1-3): EAGVTQFPSHSVIEKGQTVTLRCDPISGHDNLYWYRRVMGKEIKFLLHFVKESKQDESGMPNNRFLAERTGGTYSTLKVQPAELEDSGVYFCASSPGGTGNTIYFGEGSWLTVV.

The rearrangement joins TRBV19 to TRBJ2-5, with a tentative D call TRBD1 (5 bases). Germline CDR1 is LNHDA and CDR2 is SQIVND (reference sequence). This CDR3 region has 14 residues. Trimming took 5 bases from V and 2 from J, leaving 12 bases between them. The CDR3 region has the DNA TGTGCCAGTAGTTCTCAGGCAGGGCAAGAGACCCAGTACTTC. Its translation: CASSSQAGQETQYF.

V usage is TRBV7-2 and J usage is TRBJ1-5, with D possibly being TRBD1 (5 bases). Germline V lookup: CDR1 SGHTA, CDR2 FQGNSA. The CDR3 loop spans 15 amino acids. The V gene lost 6 bases and the J gene lost 0 bases, with 12 bases spanning the gap. CDR3 amino acids: CASRAGRVSNQPQHF. DNA for the CDR3: TGTGCCAGCAGAGCGGGCAGGGTTAGCAATCAGCCCCAGCATTTT.

This clone was seen a few times. This chain joins TRBV6-1 and TRBJ2-7; D possibly corresponds to TRBD1 (6 bases). Trimming took off 4 bases at V and 5 bases at J, with 12 bases between the two ends. Germline V gene data show CDR1 as MNHNS and CDR2 as SASEGT. The CDR3 covers 13 residues. In nucleotides, the CDR3 is TGTGCCAGCAGTGCTCAGGGGTACCACGAGCAGTACTTC. The encoded protein is CASSAQGYHEQYF.

CDR3 in amino acids: CASSLGLGQRDTEAFF. CDR3 coding DNA: TGCGCCAGCAGCTTGGGGCTGGGACAGAGAGACACTGAAGCTTTCTTT. The chain combines TRBV5-1 with TRBJ1-1, with 7 bases matching TRBD1. J gave up 3 bases and V 0 bases, and 8 bases lay outside the gene matches. There are 16 residues in the CDR3. Germline CDR1 and CDR2: SGHRS and YFSETQ.

The chain joins TRBV30 to TRBJ1-6, with 8 bases fitting TRBD1. Trimming cost V 1 base and J 9 bases; bases outside gene matches: 2. In germline, CDR1 is GTSNPN, CDR2 SVGIG (reference sequence). This CDR3 has 13 amino acids. The CDR3 region is CAWSGQGFSPLHF. The DNA for the CDR3 is TGTGCCTGGAGTGGACAGGGGTTTTCACCCCTCCACTTT.

The rearrangement uses TRBV18 and TRBJ1-1; D unclear. V gave up 0 bases and J gave up 5 bases, with 13 bases separating them. Germline V gene data show CDR1 as KGHSH and CDR2 as LQKENI. The CDR3 covers 15 residues. This CDR3 is CASSPPTFAGTEAFF. The CDR3, as DNA: TGTGCCAGCTCACCACCGACCTTCGCGGGTACTGAAGCTTTCTTT.

The chain recombines TRBV19 with TRBJ1-5; the match to TRBD1 covers 8 bases. V dropped 4 bases and J dropped 3; count of bases not matched to a gene: 8. Per the germline V gene, CDR1 is LNHDA and CDR2 is SQIVND (reference sequence). The CDR3 is made up of 16 amino acids. The chain's CDR3 is CASSTYRGGLNQPQHF. For the CDR3, the DNA is TGTGCCAGTAGTACCTACAGGGGGGGACTCAATCAGCCCCAGCATTTT.

The chain joins TRBV25-1 to TRBJ1-2; weak D call: TRBD1 (5 bases). The CDR3 has 14 residues. The germline V gene has CDR1 MGHDK and CDR2 SYGVNS. V dropped 2 bases and J dropped 4 bases, with 11 bases sitting between them. CDR3 region: CASSEQGGTYGYTF. As DNA, the CDR3 is TGTGCCAGCAGTGAACAGGGAGGTACCTATGGCTACACCTTC.

The J gene is TRBJ1-1, the V gene TRBV19; no clear D gene. CDR3 length equals 15 residues. Germline values: CDR1 LNHDA, CDR2 SQIVND (reference sequence). Trimming left V 3 bases short and J 1 base short, with 12 bases between. The CDR3 bases are TGTGCCAGTAGTATGAAGGCTGCGGGGAACACTGAAGCTTTCTTT. This translates into CASSMKAAGNTEAFF.

The rearrangement uses TRBV19 and TRBJ1-2, with D maybe TRBD1 (5 bases). This CDR3 comprises 14 residues. V was pared by 3 bases and J by 5 bases, with 13 bases between. Germline lookup yields CDR1 LNHDA and CDR2 SQIVND (reference sequence). In DNA, the CDR3 is TGTGCCAGTAGTATCCCAGGGATGGGTTATGGCTACACCTTC. Amino acid sequence: CASSIPGMGYGYTF.

The rearrangement links TRBV4-1 to TRBJ1-4, with D perhaps TRBD1 (6 bases). The V gene lost 0 bases and the J gene lost 14 bases, with 22 bases spanning the gap. Looked up from germline, CDR1 is MGHRA and CDR2 is YSYEKL. The CDR3 is 16 residues long. The CDR3 here is CASSQDPGTPGLRLFF. The DNA of the CDR3 is TGCGCCAGCAGCCAAGACCCCGGGACACCCGGCCTTCGGCTGTTTTTT.

The J gene is TRBJ2-1, the V gene TRBV5-4; D is unresolved. The CDR3 is made up of 15 amino acids. Germline V gene lookup returns CDR1 SGHNT and CDR2 YYREEE (reference sequence). V lost 4 bases, J lost 4 bases, and 15 bases lay in between. The CDR3 coding sequence is TGTGCCAGCAGCCCGACCTCTGAGGCATACAATGAGCAGTTCTTC. Encoded protein: CASSPTSEAYNEQFF.

V and J are TRBV25-1 and TRBJ1-1; TRBD1 is a possible D gene (5 bases). This CDR3 has 14 amino acids. Trimming removed 2 bases from V and 1 base from J, with 8 bases in between. The germline gives CDR1 MGHDK, CDR2 SYGVNS. For the CDR3, the DNA is TGTGCCAGCAGTGAACTGGGGGGGAACACTGAAGCTTTCTTT. This translates into CASSELGGNTEAFF.

The chain joins TRBV30 to TRBJ2-7, with TRBD1 matching over 10 bases. Germline CDR1 GTSNPN, CDR2 SVGIG (reference sequence). V dropped 5 bases and J dropped 5; count of bases not matched to a gene: 9. The CDR3 has 14 amino acids. Here the CDR3 reads CAWSGGTGVNEQYF. The CDR3 nucleotides are TGTGCCTGGTCAGGGGGGACAGGGGTAAACGAGCAGTACTTC. The full variable domain, with the rest looked up from reference TRBV30 and TRBJ2-7, is SQTIHQWPATLVQPVGSPLSLECTVEGTSNPNLYWYRQAAGRGLQLLFYSVGIGQISSEVPQNLSASRPQDRQFILSSKKLLLSDSGFYLCAWSGGTGVNEQYFGPGTRLTVT.

The chain recombines TRBV18 with TRBJ2-7; D is undetermined. The V end lost 4 bases, the J end lost 6 bases, and 13 bases lay between the germline ends. Germline loops: CDR1 KGHSH, CDR2 LQKENI. The CDR3 consists of 13 residues. The CDR3 is CASSLTNMFEQYF. In nucleotides, the CDR3 is TGTGCCAGCTCACTAACGAACATGTTCGAGCAGTACTTC.

In its sample, this clone was seen a few times. The rearrangement uses TRBV7-6 and TRBJ2-5; 8 bases map to TRBD2. Germline loops: CDR1 SGHVS, CDR2 FNYEAQ. With V trimmed by 1 base and J by 5 bases, 9 bases remained unmatched. The CDR3 consists of 16 residues. CDR3 coding DNA: TGTGCCAGCAGCTTAGGACCTCAAACGGGGGGGGAGACCCAGTACTTC. Protein product: CASSLGPQTGGETQYF.

The chain is built from TRBV5-5 and TRBJ2-5; D perhaps matches TRBD1 (6 bases). Matching the DNA end better, TRBJ2-7 makes the J call doubtful. The CDR3 is 13 amino acids. CDR1 is SGHKS, CDR2 YYEKEE, per germline (reference sequence). Here the CDR3 reads CASSFWGQDEQYF. Written as DNA, the CDR3 is TGTGCCAGCAGCTTCTGGGGGCAGGACGAGCAGTACTTC.

The chain uses TRBV6-1 and TRBJ2-2; D is unclear. This CDR3 is 13 amino acids long. The germline gives CDR1 MNHNS, CDR2 SASEGT. Between the trimmed V and J ends, which lost 4 bases and 6 bases, there was a span of 9 bases. The CDR3 is CASSAPTAGELFF. The CDR3 nucleotides are TGTGCCAGCAGTGCCCCGACTGCCGGGGAGCTGTTTTTT.

The V gene is TRBV19, the J gene TRBJ2-1; maybe TRBD2 (6 bases). The CDR3 consists of 15 residues. Trimming pared 1 base from V and 3 bases from J, leaving 10 bases between. Germline-derived CDR1 and CDR2 are LNHDA and SQIVND (reference sequence). DNA for the CDR3: TGTGCCAGTAGTATAGCTCGGACTAACTACAATGAGCAGTTCTTC. It codes for CASSIARTNYNEQFF.

This chain links TRBV11-3 with TRBJ2-5, with unresolved D. With 1 base removed from V and 4 bases from J, the gap between germline ends came to 13 bases. This CDR3 contains 15 residues. Germline CDR1 reads SGHNT; CDR2 reads YENEEA. The chain's CDR3 is CASSLGSGATETQYF. CDR3 bases: TGTGCCAGCAGCTTAGGGTCTGGAGCGACAGAGACCCAGTACTTC. Full variable domain (remainder filled in from reference TRBV11-3 and TRBJ2-5): EAGVVQSPRYKIIEKKQPVAFWCNPISGHNTLYWYLQNLGQGPELLIRYENEEAVDDSQLPKDRFSAERLKGVDSTLKIQPAELGDSAVYLCASSLGSGATETQYFGPGTRLLVL.

This clone was seen only once. This sequence joins TRBV30 and TRBJ1-4; TRBD1 might be the D (5 bases). This CDR3 spans 14 amino acids. CDR1 and CDR2 from the germline V gene are GTSNPN and SVGIG (reference sequence). Trimming cost V 4 bases and J 0 bases, with 9 bases left between them. The CDR3 coding sequence is TGTGCCTGGAAGGGGCAGGCAACTAATGAAAAACTGTTTTTT. Its translation is CAWKGQATNEKLFF.

The rearrangement links TRBV29-1 to TRBJ2-3; the D gene is possibly TRBD1 (5 bases). Germline CDR1 and CDR2: SQVTM and ANQGSEA. V was shortened by 4 bases and J by 5 bases, with 10 bases between the two germline ends. The CDR3 spans 12 residues. The CDR3: CSVVQVEDTQYF. In DNA form, the CDR3 reads TGCAGCGTTGTACAGGTTGAAGATACGCAGTATTTT.